The rows below give T cell receptor beta chains drawn from one sample of a study of cytomegalovirus exposure and HLA in healthy donors. Data came from immunoSEQ multiplex PCR; TCRdb stores just in-frame clones and leaves some out. The profile shows about 150,000 clones, over 75% of them singletons. The specimen was PBMCs. These receptors all come from a man aged 25 to 40 in good health and CMV-seropositive. The conserved cysteine and the conserved F or W are not part of the CDR3 here. The D gene is left open where the match is weak.

d_call	cdr3_length	v_call	j_call	cdr3_aa
TRBD2	13	TRBV7-6	TRBJ2-1	ASSLALAGVDEQF
NA	10	TRBV5-1	TRBJ2-2	ASSLRQEELF
TRBD2	17	TRBV19	TRBJ2-1	ASSIFPSLTSGGASEQF
NA	14	TRBV7-2	TRBJ1-5	ASSLEVGAGRQPQH
TRBD1	13	TRBV27	TRBJ2-2	ASSSGQVNTGELF
NA	10	TRBV7-9	TRBJ2-7	SSSLARHEQY
NA	11	TRBV7-2	TRBJ1-1	ASSEQGYTEAF
NA	13	TRBV7-2	TRBJ2-3	ASSFMSLLTDTQY
NA	9	TRBV6-5	TRBJ2-1	ASSRGDEQF
NA	13	TRBV5-6	TRBJ1-5	ASSSLGGRNQPQH
NA	14	TRBV7-9	TRBJ2-2	ASSSLRQRGTGELF
NA	13	TRBV10-3	TRBJ2-2	AISEMDSLPGELF
TRBD2	13	TRBV6-1	TRBJ2-2	ASIGSGSLTGELF
TRBD1	15	TRBV7-6	TRBJ2-2	ASSLGARGRNTGELF
TRBD2	15	TRBV6-4	TRBJ2-1	ASSDSSSGTKYNEQF
NA	13	TRBV14	TRBJ2-3	ASSHWSTSTDTQY
TRBD1	11	TRBV6-4	TRBJ1-1	GRVDRGPTEAF
NA	13	TRBV28	TRBJ1-1	ASSRQVLSNTEAF
NA	8	TRBV28	TRBJ2-1	ASSFSEQF
TRBD2	13	TRBV28	TRBJ2-7	ASSLRGGGGSEQY
TRBD1	11	TRBV19	TRBJ1-5	ASSRQGDQPQH
NA	12	TRBV2	TRBJ2-1	ASSPRLSYNEQF
TRBD1	11	TRBV28	TRBJ2-1	ASSLWQDREQF
TRBD1	13	TRBV4-1	TRBJ1-5	ASSPPGQDNQPQH
NA	13	TRBV19	TRBJ2-7	ASSSGEEANYEQY
NA	12	TRBV2	TRBJ2-1	ASTSGRSYNEQF
TRBD1	11	TRBV5-4	TRBJ2-5	ASSFPRGETQY
TRBD2	13	TRBV5-1	TRBJ2-3	ASSTGLDLTDTQY
NA	15	TRBV4-2	TRBJ1-1	ASSLGEGVGLNTEAF
TRBD1	14	TRBV9	TRBJ1-4	ASSEGHRGSNEKLF
TRBD2	11	TRBV7-2	TRBJ2-5	ASSLQRGETQY
TRBD1	13	TRBV28	TRBJ1-2	ASSFSGGGGYGYT
TRBD1	13	TRBV10-3	TRBJ2-2	AISERGPNTGELF
NA	12	TRBV19	TRBJ2-5	ASSGRGLIETQY
NA	12	TRBV4-2	NA	ASSQGKGAYEQY
TRBD1	13	TRBV27	TRBJ2-1	ASITGESGRNEQF